The 13 T cell receptor beta chains presented below share a single source sample, sequenced in a study of blood T cells in healthy people across ages. A sample-barcoded 5' primer and a J-beta primer mix were used in a second PCR of roughly 7 to 12 cycles. One entry per CDR3 protein, called by TCRdb with MiXCR from the 5' RACE reads. The sample has about 930,000 distinct CDR3 sequences; just under 30% are singletons. The same data also contributed to another study, on T cells of mothers and their children.

Sequenced input: blood. These receptors came from a woman in her 40s in good health.

This clonotype was detected only a few times. This clone may be a read error of a much larger clone one base away. The CDR3 loop reads CASSYSTFETQYF. The CDR3 DNA follows: TGTGCCAGCAGTTACTCGACGTTTGAGACCCAGTACTTC. The V gene is TRBV6-6, the J gene TRBJ2-5; D is uncertain. The CDR3 covers 13 residues. Trimming left V 0 bases short and J 5 bases short, with 7 bases between. Germline CDR1 and CDR2: MNHNY and SVGAGI (reference sequence).

On this clonotype itself: A much bigger clone sits one base away, suggesting this may be a read error. This rearrangement joins TRBV14 to TRBJ2-7; D may be TRBD2 (6 bases). The CDR3 has 16 amino acids. Per the germline V gene, CDR1 is SGHDN and CDR2 is FVKESK. Trimming took off 1 base at V and 3 bases at J, with 16 bases between the two ends. The CDR3 loop reads CASSQVGGQIDYEQYF. Written as DNA, the CDR3 is TGTGCCAGCAGCCAAGTTGGAGGGCAAATCGACTACGAGCAGTACTTC.

This chain uses TRBV20-1 with TRBJ1-2; D perhaps matches TRBD1 (6 bases). The CDR3 is 12 amino acids. Germline CDR1 reads DFQATT; CDR2 reads SNEGSKA (reference sequence). V lost 5 bases and J lost 8, with 15 bases in between. The CDR3 DNA reads as TGCAGTGCTGGCAGGACAGTGGGAGGCTACACCTTC. Translating it yields CSAGRTVGGYTF.

This clonotype was found a few times. J is TRBJ2-7 and V is TRBV7-2, with a tentative D call TRBD1 (6 bases). V was pared by 1 base and J by 4 bases, with 14 bases between. Germline V lookup: CDR1 SGHTA, CDR2 FQGNSA. The CDR3 covers 15 residues. The CDR3 region is CASSLEGPGEYEQYF. CDR3 nucleotides: TGTGCCAGCAGCTTAGAAGGGCCAGGGGAGTACGAGCAGTACTTC.

This clonotype was counted many times. The V and J genes are TRBV14 and TRBJ2-7; D might be TRBD1 or TRBD2, each matching 5 bases. Per germline, CDR1 SGHDN and CDR2 FVKESK. Trimming removed 4 bases from V and 2 bases from J, with 12 bases in between. This CDR3 comprises 14 residues. CDR3 protein: CASSPLGRAYEQYF. The CDR3 coding sequence is TGTGCCAGCAGCCCTCTGGGACGGGCCTACGAGCAGTACTTC.

This clonotype was recorded many times. This chain joins TRBV12-3 or TRBV12-4 and TRBJ2-7; no clear D. Trimming took off 7 bases at V and 5 bases at J, with 21 bases between the two ends. This CDR3 has 15 residues. CDR3 in DNA: TGTGCCAGCACCCCCTCCAGGAGACTCATGAACGAGCAGTACTTC. Protein: CASTPSRRLMNEQYF.

On this clonotype itself: A clone one base away is much larger, so this may be a read error. The chain joins TRBV7-2 to TRBJ2-7, with D possibly TRBD2 on 6 matching bases. Trimming removed 1 base at V and 2 bases at J, with 9 bases between. This CDR3 has 14 amino acids. Germline lookup yields CDR1 SGHTA and CDR2 FQGNSA. In DNA form, the CDR3 reads TGTGCCAGCAGCTTAGTATGCGGGACCTACGAGCAGTACTTC. Encoded protein: CASSLVCGTYEQYF.

J is TRBJ1-2 and V is TRBV30; D is unclear. From germline, CDR1 is GTSNPN and CDR2 SVGIG (reference sequence). The germline V and J ends were trimmed by 3 bases and 0 bases, with 8 bases remaining between them. This CDR3 contains 13 residues. Here the CDR3 DNA reads TGTGCCTGGAGGGCTCAGGCTAACTATGGCTACACCTTC. Its protein is CAWRAQANYGYTF.

This clonotype was detected many times. The chain is built from TRBV29-1 and TRBJ2-4; 8 nucleotides align to TRBD2. V trimming: 1 base; J trimming: 3 bases; junction bases outside the gene matches: 5. Per the germline V gene, CDR1 is SQVTM and CDR2 is ANQGSEA. The CDR3 covers 15 residues. The CDR3: CSVEGSGGGKNIQYF. Here the CDR3 DNA reads TGCAGCGTTGAAGGGTCCGGGGGGGGCAAAAACATTCAGTACTTC.

The gene calls are TRBV7-2 and TRBJ2-3; 10 nucleotides align to TRBD2. CDR1 is SGHTA, CDR2 FQGNSA, per germline. J was trimmed by 4 bases and V by 4 bases; bases with no gene match: 8. This CDR3 region has 16 residues. CDR3 protein: CASSYQTSGAADTQYF. The CDR3 nucleotides are TGTGCCAGCAGCTACCAAACTAGCGGGGCCGCAGATACGCAGTATTTT.

This clonotype has more than one count but fewer than ten. The chain joins TRBV24-1 to TRBJ2-5; D remains unclear. The J call may be wrong; the DNA end is better matched by TRBJ2-7. The CDR3 has 12 amino acids. Looked up from germline, CDR1 is KGHDR and CDR2 is SFDVKD. CDR3 DNA: TGTGCCACCAGTTCCGCTTCCTACGAGCAGTACTTC. Translating it yields CATSSASYEQYF.

This clonotype was seen a handful of times. The CDR3 loop is CATRGDPFGDTQYF. CDR3 bases: TGTGCCACCAGGGGGGACCCTTTCGGAGATACGCAGTATTTT. The rearrangement uses TRBV15 and TRBJ2-3; perhaps D is TRBD1 or TRBD2 (5 bases each). The CDR3 consists of 14 residues. Trimming left V 6 bases short and J 5 bases short, with 15 bases between. From germline, CDR1 is LNHNV and CDR2 YYDKDF (reference sequence).

The sample holds a few counts of this clonotype. Possible read error: a much larger clone is one base away. The chain uses TRBV7-2 and TRBJ2-7; D call uncertain. Deletions cut 2 bases from V and 3 bases from J, with 11 bases between. The CDR3 has 14 amino acids. In germline, CDR1 is SGHTA, CDR2 FQGNSA. The CDR3 spells CASSLTEIVYEQYF. The CDR3 nucleotides read TGTGCCAGCAGCTTAACCGAAATAGTCTACGAGCAGTACTTC.